This TCR beta chain was found in a study of control samples from healthy donors and cancer patients. Germline CDR1 and CDR2: SGHNT and YENEEA. Losses at the gene ends were 2 bases for V and 5 bases for J; bases not matched to a gene: 16. The CDR3 contains 20 residues. The table came from immunoSEQ multiplex PCR; TCRdb's copy has only in-frame clones and leaves some out. The profile shows about 140,000 clones, roughly 92% of them singletons. This sequence originates from a man under 40 in good health. The chain is built from TRBV11-3 and TRBJ2-5; 14 bases agree with TRBD2. Sequences were obtained from blood. The CDR3 sequence: CASSLQRLAGGPRDGETQYF. In DNA, the CDR3 is TGTGCCAGCAGCTTACAGCGACTAGCGGGAGGGCCAAGGGACGGTGAGACCCAGTACTTC.